This T cell receptor (beta chain) was recorded in a study of Graves' ophthalmopathy and Graves' hyperthyroidism. Many counts were recorded for this clonotype. Antigen: not known. The study's findings and limits: The model's prediction of ophthalmopathy progression had 70.59% sensitivity and around 72% specificity.

Deletions cut 3 bases from V and 2 bases from J, with 11 bases between. This CDR3 spans 15 amino acids. CDR1 and CDR2 (germline): SNHLY, FYNNEI. The TCR beta CDR3 regions underwent amplification from RNA transcripts. First-round RT-PCR used HTBI primers; second-round multiplex PCR followed. MiXCR, run by TCRdb on the multiplex PCR reads, gives a single entry per CDR3 protein. Of about 1.1 million distinct CDR3 sequences listed, about 38% are singletons. This TCR was recovered from an adult man with Graves' hyperthyroidism. This chain joins TRBV2 and TRBJ1-3; possible D gene TRBD1, 5 bases. Material: peripheral blood or thyroid tissue (not recorded which). The CDR3 DNA follows: TGTGCCAGCAGTGAGACAGCGTCCCCTGGAAACACCATATATTTT. Protein sequence: CASSETASPGNTIYF.